One and the same sample provided the 18 T cell receptor beta chains below, sequenced in a study of human T cells and chemical hapten exposure (dated by TCRdb to the early 2020s). In light of the paper, this sample's time point label describes: patch test 2, 6 weeks after DPC sensitization. The treatment or condition tag for this specimen amounts to: therapeutic diphenylcyclopropenone sensitization with weekly scalp DPC. To prepare the library, RACE was applied. Sequencing was carried out with a NextSeq 500. In-frame beta chains were kept once TCRdb had trimmed the public reads at Q25 with fastp and called clones with MiXCR. Entries are consolidated by CDR3 protein sequence, retaining the most common genes and DNA. For this sample the table gives a few hundred thousand distinct CDR3 sequences, of which about 6% were detected only once. The ten biggest clones cover under 7% of the sample. Sequences were derived from whole blood, sampled in connection with sensitization to the hapten diphenylcyclopropenone (DPC). Receptors originate from a woman younger than 30 with alopecia areata. Some clones in this sample may be carry-over from other donors' samples.

This clonotype was counted ten times or more. This chain uses TRBV21-1 with TRBJ1-4; TRBD1, the D gene given by the table, was not confirmed from the DNA. TRBV21-1 corresponds to a pseudogene. The CDR3 spans 16 residues. This CDR3 reads CASRTGALATNEKLFF. The CDR3 DNA follows: TGTGCCAGCAGAACCGGGGCACTCGCAACTAATGAAAAACTGTTTTTT.

This clonotype has a count of ten or more. V usage is TRBV20-1 and J usage is TRBJ2-7; the match to TRBD2 covers 7 bases. CDR1 is DFQATT, CDR2 SNEGSKA, per germline (reference sequence). The CDR3 covers 15 residues. The ends lost 3 bases at V and 0 bases at J; junction bases unmatched: 8. The CDR3 region has the DNA TGCAGTGCTAGTCCAGCGGGGAGTAGCTCCTACGAGCAGTACTTC. Encoded protein: CSASPAGSSSYEQYF.

This clonotype was picked up a small number of times. The J gene is TRBJ2-2, the V gene TRBV2; no reliable D call. This CDR3 has 13 amino acids. CDR1 SNHLY and CDR2 FYNNEI come from the germline V gene. The V and J ends lost 3 bases and 4 bases respectively, with 6 bases between them. Written as DNA, the CDR3 is TGTGCCAGCAGTGAGCCTAGCACCGGGGAGCTGTTTTTT. Protein sequence: CASSEPSTGELFF.

At least ten counts were recorded for this clonotype. The chain carries TRBV18 and TRBJ1-1, with D tentatively TRBD1 (6 bases). The ends were cut back, 3 bases at V and 5 bases at J, with 13 bases in the middle. Germline loops: CDR1 KGHSH, CDR2 LQKENI. The length of the CDR3 is 14 residues. CDR3 nucleotide sequence: TGTGCCAGCTCACCGACAGGTTTCGGGACTGAAGCTTTCTTT. This encodes CASSPTGFGTEAFF.

This clonotype was counted many times. This chain uses TRBV19 with TRBJ2-1; 7 bases align to TRBD1. The CDR3 has 14 residues. Trimming at V came to 6 bases and at J to 7 bases, leaving 9 bases not matched to a gene. Germline V lookup: CDR1 LNHDA, CDR2 SQIVND (reference sequence). The CDR3: CASREGGDENEQFF. CDR3 coding DNA: TGTGCCAGTAGGGAAGGGGGCGATGAAAATGAGCAGTTCTTC.

This clonotype appeared many times. The chain couples TRBV5-1 to TRBJ1-2; TRBD1 matches at 9 bases. CDR3 length: 14 residues. V lost 1 base and J lost 6; bases outside the gene matches: 4. Germline values: CDR1 SGHRS, CDR2 YFSETQ. DNA for the CDR3: TGCGCCAGCAGCTTGACGGGACAGGGCGATGGCTACACCTTC. Translating it yields CASSLTGQGDGYTF.

The sample holds many counts of this clonotype. The rearrangement uses TRBV7-2 and TRBJ2-1, with 14 bases fitting TRBD2. The junction had 11 bases not matched to a gene; V was cut back by 5 bases and J by 11 bases. CDR3 length: 16 amino acids. Germline lookup yields CDR1 SGHTA and CDR2 FQGNSA. The CDR3 coding sequence is TGTGCCAGCAGCGCCCGCGGGACTAGCGGGGGAAACAAGCAGTTCTTC. Its translation is CASSARGTSGGNKQFF.

In this sample, this clonotype turned up a few times. The V gene is TRBV10-3, the J gene TRBJ1-4, with 9 nucleotides matching TRBD1. This CDR3 spans 14 amino acids. CDR1 is ENHRY, CDR2 SYGVKD, per germline. V was pared by 6 bases and J by 8 bases, with 7 bases of the junction left unmatched. The CDR3, as DNA: TGTGCCATCAGCCGGGACAGGGTTCGGGAAAAACTGTTTTTT. It specifies CAISRDRVREKLFF.

The DNA of the CDR3 is TGCGCCAGCAGCCAAGATTTGGCAACATCCTACGAGCAGTACTTC. This gives the protein CASSQDLATSYEQYF. V and J are TRBV4-3 and TRBJ2-7; D not certain. The germline V gene has CDR1 LGHNA and CDR2 YSLEER. The CDR3 totals 15 residues. The V and J ends lost 0 bases and 1 base respectively, with 10 bases between them.

The chain joins TRBV10-3 to TRBJ2-7; 9 nucleotides match TRBD1. J lost 3 bases, V lost 5 bases, and 2 bases had no gene match. The CDR3 is made up of 13 amino acids. CDR1 is ENHRY, CDR2 SYGVKD, per germline. The DNA of the CDR3 is TGTGCCATCAGTCGACAGGGGGGCTACGAGCAGTACTTC. Residues: CAISRQGGYEQYF.

In this sample, this clonotype turned up a few times. The rearrangement links TRBV3-1 to TRBJ2-3; possibly TRBD1 or TRBD2 for D (5 bases each). Germline CDR1 and CDR2: LGHDT and YNNKEL (reference sequence). CDR3 length: 14 residues. V was trimmed by 5 bases and J by 2 bases, leaving 11 bases between them. The CDR3 DNA follows: TGTGCCAGCAGCTGGGACGCTTACACAGATACGCAGTATTTT. This encodes CASSWDAYTDTQYF.

This clonotype was seen ten or more times. The chain is built from TRBV28 and TRBJ1-2; TRBD1 is a possible D gene (6 bases). This CDR3 has 15 residues. V lost 1 base to trimming and J lost 1 base, with 10 bases between them. Germline assignment: CDR1 MDHEN and CDR2 SYDVKM. The CDR3 DNA sequence: TGTGCCAGCAGTTTATACAGGGCCGTTAACTATGGCTACACCTTC. Encoded protein: CASSLYRAVNYGYTF.

This clonotype was observed at least ten times. The chain links TRBV7-8 to TRBJ2-2; 7 bases are shared with TRBD1. Germline values: CDR1 SGHVS, CDR2 FQNEAQ. CDR3 size: 16 residues. V was pared by 2 bases and J by 0 bases, with 3 bases of the junction left unmatched. The CDR3 sequence is CASSLLGGANTGELFF. The CDR3 DNA is TGTGCCAGCAGCTTATTAGGGGGCGCGAACACCGGGGAGCTGTTTTTT.

This chain connects TRBV20-1 to TRBJ2-1, with D possibly matching TRBD1 (5 bases). CDR3 length: 12 amino acids. Germline CDR1 and CDR2: DFQATT and SNEGSKA (reference sequence). CDR3 DNA sequence: TGCAAGTTAGGGGACTCCTACAATGAGCAGTTCTTC. Encoded protein: CKLGDSYNEQFF.

A few counts support this clonotype. This chain connects TRBV7-9 to TRBJ1-4; D is unresolved. Germline assignment: CDR1 SEHNR and CDR2 FQNEAQ (reference sequence). The CDR3 has 12 amino acids. The V end lost 9 bases, the J end lost 2 bases, and 7 bases lay between the germline ends. The DNA of the CDR3 is TGTGCCAGTCAGGTGACTAATGAAAAACTGTTTTTT. Protein: CASQVTNEKLFF.

The chain links TRBV4-2 to TRBJ2-5, with TRBD2 matching over 9 bases. Per the germline V gene, CDR1 is LGHNA and CDR2 is YNFKEQ. Trimming took 3 bases from V and 4 from J; bases not matched to a gene: 9. The CDR3 is 16 residues long. CDR3 region: CASSHGIAGEGETQYF. Written as DNA, the CDR3 is TGTGCCAGCAGCCATGGTATAGCGGGGGAGGGAGAGACCCAGTACTTC.

A few counts support this clonotype. The gene calls are TRBV9 and TRBJ2-3, with 10 nucleotides matching TRBD2. CDR3 length: 16 residues. V trimming: 0 bases; J trimming: 3 bases; junction bases outside the gene matches: 4. The germline V gene encodes CDR1 SGDLS and CDR2 YYNGEE. This CDR3 reads CASSVGPSGGTDTQYF. The CDR3, as DNA: TGTGCCAGCAGCGTAGGTCCTAGCGGGGGAACAGATACGCAGTATTTT.

This clonotype was detected a few times. This chain joins TRBV7-8 and TRBJ1-5, with a possible D match to TRBD1 (5 bases). This CDR3 is built from 13 residues. Germline V gene lookup returns CDR1 SGHVS and CDR2 FQNEAQ. Between the trimmed V and J ends, which lost 0 bases and 7 bases, there was a span of 7 bases. CDR3 sequence: CASSLAREQPQHF. CDR3 nucleotides: TGTGCCAGCAGCTTAGCCAGGGAACAGCCCCAGCATTTT.